The rows below give T cell receptor beta chains drawn from one sample of a study of blood T cell repertoires in COVID-19. Measured with immunoSEQ multiplex PCR; TCRdb has only the in-frame clones, and not every one. The sample carries 250,000 or so clones, approximately 88% recorded once. Sample: PBMCs or T cells enriched from blood (not recorded which). These receptors were collected from a woman between 40 and 50 years old with acute COVID-19. CDR3s include the opening cysteine and the closing phenylalanine or tryptophan. The D gene is left open where the match is weak. The size entry is marked missing in some rows and otherwise reads once, few, many or a size class.

D	size	V	J	DNA	CDR3
-	-	TRBV5-1	TRBJ1-1	TGCGCCAGCAGCTTTGAGTCTCAGGGCACGAACACTGAAGCTTTCTTT	CASSFESQGTNTEAFF
TRBD2	-	TRBV30	TRBJ2-3	TGTGCCTGGAGTGCCTCAGGACTAGCGGGAGAAGATACGCAGTATTTT	CAWSASGLAGEDTQYF
-	-	TRBV6-6	TRBJ1-6	TGTGCCAGCAGTTACTCGGAGTTCTATAATTCACCCCTCCACTTT	CASSYSEFYNSPLHF
-	-	TRBV6-5	TRBJ1-4	TGTGCCATCGGCCGAGGAGGGTCGGATGAAAAACTGTTTTTT	CAIGRGGSDEKLFF
TRBD1	-	TRBV12-5	TRBJ1-2	TGTGCTAGTGGTTTGGCAAACATGGGACAGGGTTTACGTGGCTACACCTTC	CASGLANMGQGLRGYTF
TRBD1	-	TRBV24-1	TRBJ1-2	TGTGCCACCAGTGATCCGGGACAGCCTAACTATGGCTACACCTTC	CATSDPGQPNYGYTF
TRBD2	-	TRBV7-2	TRBJ2-2	TGTGCCAGCATGGGGACTAGCGGGACCGGGGAGCTGTTTTTT	CASMGTSGTGELFF
TRBD1	-	TRBV30	TRBJ1-6	TGTGCCTGGAGGGACCGGGACAGAGATAATTCACCCCTCCACTTT	CAWRDRDRDNSPLHF
-	-	TRBV7-2	TRBJ2-1	TGTGCCAGCAGCCCCGGACTCCTTTACAATGAGCAGTTCTTC	CASSPGLLYNEQFF
-	-	TRBV5-1	TRBJ2-1	TGCGCCAGCAGCGCGAAGAGCCTGAGCTCCTACAATGAGCAGTTCTTC	CASSAKSLSSYNEQFF
TRBD1	-	TRBV7-9	TRBJ2-2	TGTGCCAGCAGCCCCGTCCGGGGACAGGGGGAACCAAACACCGGGGAGCTGTTTTTT	CASSPVRGQGEPNTGELFF
-	-	TRBV11-2	TRBJ2-5	TGTGCCAGCAGCCCCCCACCGAACAGGGAGACCCAGTACTTC	CASSPPPNRETQYF
TRBD2	-	TRBV2	TRBJ2-2	TGTGCCAGCAGAAGGCTAGCGGGAGTCACCGGGGAGCTGTTTTTT	CASRRLAGVTGELFF
-	few	TRBV2	TRBJ2-3	TGTGCCAGCAGTGAGTACAGACGGGACACAGATACGCAGTATTTT	CASSEYRRDTDTQYF
-	-	TRBV5-5	TRBJ2-3	TGTGCCAGCAGCTTAGTCCGGACACTTAGCACAGATACGCAGTATTTT	CASSLVRTLSTDTQYF
TRBD1	once	TRBV18	TRBJ1-5	TGTGCCAGCTCACCTCAGGGGGCAGATCAGCCCCAGCATTTT	CASSPQGADQPQHF
TRBD1	-	TRBV10-3	TRBJ1-2	TGTGCCATCAGTGTTGACAGGGACTATGGCTACACCTTC	CAISVDRDYGYTF
TRBD1	-	TRBV19	TRBJ1-4	TGTGCCAGTACAAGACAGGGGGCTGGAACTAATGAAAAACTGTTTTTT	CASTRQGAGTNEKLFF
TRBD2	-	TRBV2	TRBJ2-3	TGTGCCAGCAGGACGACTAGCGGGAGTCTTATTGGTACAGATACGCAGTATTTT	CASRTTSGSLIGTDTQYF
TRBD1	-	TRBV7-9	TRBJ2-3	TGTGCCAGCAGCTATCTTGGGACAGGGCCCACAGATACGCAGTATTTT	CASSYLGTGPTDTQYF
-	-	TRBV3-1/TRBV3-2	TRBJ1-2	TGTGCCACCTCTTTTGGACAGTTAAACTATGGCTACACCTTC	CATSFGQLNYGYTF
TRBD2	-	TRBV6-2/TRBV6-3	TRBJ2-7	TGTGCCAGCAGTGACTGGACTAGCGGGGGGAACGACTACGAGCAGTACTTC	CASSDWTSGGNDYEQYF
-	-	TRBV7-2	TRBJ2-2	TGTGCCAGCAGCTTTACGGAGTTGAACACCGGGGAGCTGTTTTTT	CASSFTELNTGELFF
TRBD1	-	TRBV10-1	TRBJ2-3	TGCGCCAGCAGTGACCCAGGGGGAATCGGTAAAGATACGCAGTATTTT	CASSDPGGIGKDTQYF
-	-	TRBV12-5	TRBJ2-1	TGTGCTAGTGGTTTGGGGCGGAGTGAGCAGTTCTTC	CASGLGRSEQFF
-	-	TRBV9	TRBJ2-3	TGTGCCAGCAGCGTATTTCCCGGGCTAGGGGCAGATACGCAGTATTTT	CASSVFPGLGADTQYF
-	-	TRBV7-8	TRBJ2-3	TGTGCCAGCAGCTTAGTTGGGCAGACTAGTAGAACAGATACGCAGTATTTT	CASSLVGQTSRTDTQYF
-	-	TRBV5-1	TRBJ1-5	TGCGCCAGCAGCCCCGGACAGTCCAATCAGCCCCAGCATTTT	CASSPGQSNQPQHF